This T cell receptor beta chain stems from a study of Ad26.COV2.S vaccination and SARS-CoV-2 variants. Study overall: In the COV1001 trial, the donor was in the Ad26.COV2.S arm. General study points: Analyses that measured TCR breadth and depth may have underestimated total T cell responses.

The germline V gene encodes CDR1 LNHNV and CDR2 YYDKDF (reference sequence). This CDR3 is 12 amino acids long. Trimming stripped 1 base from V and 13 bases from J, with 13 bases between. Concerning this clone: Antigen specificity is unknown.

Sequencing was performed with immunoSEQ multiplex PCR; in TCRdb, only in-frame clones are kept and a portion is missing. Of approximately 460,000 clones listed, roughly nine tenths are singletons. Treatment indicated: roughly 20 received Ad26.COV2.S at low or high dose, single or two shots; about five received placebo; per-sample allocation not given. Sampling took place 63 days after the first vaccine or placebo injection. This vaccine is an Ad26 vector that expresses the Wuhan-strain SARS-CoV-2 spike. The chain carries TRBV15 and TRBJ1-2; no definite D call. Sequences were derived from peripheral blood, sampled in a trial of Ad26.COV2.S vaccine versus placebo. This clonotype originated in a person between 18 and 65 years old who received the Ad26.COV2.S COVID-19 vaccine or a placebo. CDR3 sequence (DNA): TGTGCCACCAGCAGAGTTTTAACGGAGCGCACCTTC. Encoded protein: CATSRVLTERTF. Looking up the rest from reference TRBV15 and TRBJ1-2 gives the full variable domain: DAMVIQNPRYQVTQFGKPVTLSCSQTLNHNVMYWYQQKSSQAPKLLFHYYDKDFNNEADTPDNFQSRRPNTSFCFLDIRSPGLGDTAMYLCATSRVLTERTFGSGTRLTVV.